The TCR delta chain under discussion was sequenced for a study of Vδ1+ human thymocytes. Overall study findings and caveats: Thymic TRG and TRD repertoires appeared highly polyclonal. Roughly 22% of thymic delta-chain sequences were Vdelta2, with few Vdelta3, unlike blood Vdelta1+ controls.

The sample holds a few counts of this clone. Its antigen is unknown. At one end the junction does not follow the germline gene, possibly because of a read error. This specimen includes other DNA sequences encoding the same CDR3. The CDR3 is 20 amino acids. The germline gives CDR1 TSWWSYY, CDR2 QGS. RNA was extracted from the cells and then reverse transcribed. Pooled V-gene forward primers with one constant-region reverse primer generated the CDR3 amplicons by multiplex PCR. TCRdb reapplied CATT to the multiplex PCR reads. The sample consists of roughly 25,000 delta-chain clones, about 7% of them appearing once.

The sample taken for sequencing was Vdelta1+ gamma-delta thymocytes from the thymus. Subset given: FACS-sorted CD3+ TCRalphabeta- TCRVdelta1+ TCRVdelta2- thymocytes. The chain couples TRDV1 to TRDJ1; 11 nucleotides agree with TRDD3. The sequence came from a girl under three years old who had congenital heart surgery. The CDR3 DNA sequence: TGTGCTCTTGGGGAAGCTAAGTGTGTGGTGGGGGATACGGGGACCGATAAACTCATCTTC. Translating it yields CALGEAKCVVGDTGTDKLIF.